These 2 T cell receptor beta chains were all obtained from the same sample, sequenced in a study of T cell responses to AZD1222 COVID-19 vaccine. The assay was immunoSEQ multiplex PCR, and TCRdb's table has in-frame clones only and misses some. The sample contains around 87,000 clones, roughly nine tenths of which appear only once. The sample consisted of peripheral blood, taken 28 days after the second AZD1222 dose. These receptors came from an adult who received the AZD1222 COVID-19 vaccine.

V is TRBV5-1 and J is TRBJ1-1; unclear D gene. Germline-derived CDR1 and CDR2 are SGHRS and YFSETQ. This CDR3 region has 14 residues. Trimming removed 0 bases at V and 6 bases at J, with 12 bases between. The chain's CDR3 is CASSLVEGSAEAFF. The CDR3 DNA sequence: TGCGCCAGCAGCTTGGTGGAGGGTTCGGCTGAAGCTTTCTTT.

This clone was observed a single time. The J gene is TRBJ1-2, the V gene TRBV6-5, with TRBD1 matching 8 bases. With 3 bases clipped from V and 8 bases from J, the junction kept 8 bases outside the gene matches. In germline, CDR1 is MNHEY, CDR2 SVGAGI. The CDR3 contains 14 residues. The CDR3 DNA sequence: TGTGCCAGCAGTTATCTCGACAGGGGAAGGGGCTACACCTTC. Its translation: CASSYLDRGRGYTF.